The TCR beta chain under discussion was sequenced for a study of T cells in Graves' hyperthyroidism and ophthalmopathy. General study results and limits: Ophthalmopathy prediction by the model preceded onset by a median about 6 months.

This clonotype was seen a handful of times. Its specificity is unknown. Amplified TCR beta CDR3 regions came from RNA transcripts. HTBI primers were employed in a first-round RT-PCR of the TCR CDR3. TCRdb itself ran the multiplex PCR reads through MiXCR, one entry per CDR3 protein. There are approximately 320,000 distinct CDR3 sequences in the sample; roughly 15% occur only once, and approximately 31% lies in the top ten. Patients aged 18 to 65 with hyperthyroidism were newly diagnosed, with duration under 2 months. Germline V lookup: CDR1 SGDLS, CDR2 YYNGEE. V was cut by 0 bases and J by 1 base, with 11 bases left in between. The CDR3 runs to 15 residues.

This TCR was sampled from a man younger than 40 with Graves' hyperthyroidism. V gene TRBV9 combines with J gene TRBJ2-7; D call uncertain. Sequenced: blood. The CDR3: CASSVGADTSYEQYF. CDR3 coding DNA: TGTGCCAGCAGCGTAGGGGCAGACACTTCCTACGAGCAGTACTTC.